These 10 T cell receptor beta chains came from one sample sequenced in a study of Ad26.COV2.S vaccination and SARS-CoV-2 variants. Clones were sequenced by immunoSEQ multiplex PCR, and TCRdb holds only the in-frame ones, with some missing. The table lists more than 350,000 clones, more than 80% of them singletons. Treatment indicated: about 20 received Ad26.COV2.S at low or high dose, single or two shots; about 5 received placebo; per-sample allocation not given. Vaccine and placebo recipients were sampled on day 63 after the first injection. The sequences come from peripheral blood, collected in a trial of Ad26.COV2.S vaccine versus placebo. The receptors were gathered from a person aged 18 to 59 who received the Ad26.COV2.S COVID-19 vaccine or a placebo.

This clone was counted once. This chain links TRBV7-9 with TRBJ2-1; possibly TRBD1 or TRBD2 for D (5 bases each). V was clipped by 5 bases and J by 8 bases, with 19 bases between them. This CDR3 is 15 amino acids long. In germline, CDR1 is SEHNR, CDR2 FQNEAQ (reference sequence). CDR3 DNA: TGTGCCAGCAGCCCTCGGGACCTAGGGGTCGATGAGCAGTTCTTC. Its translation: CASSPRDLGVDEQFF.

The genes are TRBV2 and TRBJ2-1, with 11 positions matching TRBD2. In germline, CDR1 is SNHLY, CDR2 FYNNEI. The CDR3 has 15 residues. V was clipped by 4 bases and J by 3 bases; unmatched bases: 2. The CDR3 DNA reads TGTGCCAGCAGTGGACTAGCGGGAAACTACAATGAGCAGTTCTTC. This sequence encodes CASSGLAGNYNEQFF. Together with reference TRBV2 and TRBJ2-1, the CDR3 gives the full variable domain: EPEVTQTPSHQVTQMGQEVILRCVPISNHLYFYWYRQILGQKVEFLVSFYNNEISEKSEIFDDQFSVERPDGSNFTLKIRSTKLEDSAMYFCASSGLAGNYNEQFFGPGTRLTVL.

The CDR3 here is CASSLTVTYEQYF. The DNA of the CDR3 is TGTGCCAGCAGCTTAACAGTAACCTACGAGCAGTACTTC. This chain uses TRBV13 with TRBJ2-7, with unresolved D. Germline values: CDR1 PRHDT, CDR2 FYEKMQ (reference sequence). The CDR3 length is 13 residues. Trimming pared 2 bases from V and 2 bases from J, leaving 7 bases between.

The chain employs TRBV7-9 and TRBJ1-1, with D unresolved. The CDR3 runs 14 residues. The germline gives CDR1 SEHNR, CDR2 FQNEAQ (reference sequence). V was shortened by 4 bases and J by 1 base, with 10 bases between the two germline ends. The CDR3 DNA reads TGTGCCAGCAGCTATGGTCAGGCGAACACTGAAGCTTTCTTT. Translated: CASSYGQANTEAFF.

The J gene is TRBJ2-1, the V gene TRBV29-1, with TRBD2 identical over 10 bases. This CDR3 is built from 13 residues. Trimming at V came to 2 bases and at J to 7 bases, leaving 2 bases not matched to a gene. Germline V gives CDR1 SQVTM, CDR2 ANQGSEA. The CDR3 reads CSVESSGGNEQFF. The CDR3 bases are TGCAGCGTTGAATCTAGCGGGGGTAATGAGCAGTTCTTC.

The V gene is TRBV6-6, the J gene TRBJ1-4, with D unresolved. This CDR3 has 11 residues. Germline values: CDR1 MNHNY, CDR2 SVGAGI (reference sequence). Trimming cost V 2 bases and J 13 bases, with 8 bases left between them. This CDR3 is CASSYIYRLFF. The CDR3 DNA follows: TGTGCCAGCAGTTACATTTACAGACTGTTTTTT.

The chain recombines TRBV18 with TRBJ2-5; D uncertain. CDR1 and CDR2 (germline): KGHSH, LQKENI. The CDR3 spans 14 residues. Trimming shortened V by 5 bases and J by 1 base, and 11 bases separated the two germline ends. CDR3 sequence: CASSEKRIQETQYF. CDR3 DNA: TGTGCCAGCTCAGAGAAGCGAATCCAAGAGACCCAGTACTTC.

This clone was recorded once. This chain uses TRBV7-2 with TRBJ2-2, with D possibly TRBD2 on 6 matching bases. V was pared by 1 base and J by 3 bases, with 12 bases between. The CDR3 runs to 16 residues. Germline CDR1 reads SGHTA; CDR2 reads FQGNSA. Here the CDR3 reads CASSLVASAYTGELFF. CDR3 coding DNA: TGTGCCAGCAGCTTAGTGGCTAGCGCCTACACCGGGGAGCTGTTTTTT.

The gene calls are TRBV5-5 and TRBJ2-7; weak D call: TRBD1 (6 bases). The CDR3 covers 15 residues. Germline V gene lookup returns CDR1 SGHKS and CDR2 YYEKEE (reference sequence). Between the trimmed V and J ends, which lost 4 bases and 4 bases, there was a span of 18 bases. The CDR3 is CASSLLKTGEYEQYF. CDR3 coding DNA: TGTGCCAGCAGCCTCCTGAAGACAGGAGAATACGAGCAGTACTTC.

V is TRBV5-1 and J is TRBJ2-2; D is undetermined. Germline V gives CDR1 SGHRS, CDR2 YFSETQ. V was cut by 0 bases and J by 4 bases, with 4 bases left in between. The CDR3 is 13 amino acids. The DNA for the CDR3 is TGCGCCAGCAGCTTGGGATTCACCGGGGAGCTGTTTTTT. It encodes CASSLGFTGELFF.